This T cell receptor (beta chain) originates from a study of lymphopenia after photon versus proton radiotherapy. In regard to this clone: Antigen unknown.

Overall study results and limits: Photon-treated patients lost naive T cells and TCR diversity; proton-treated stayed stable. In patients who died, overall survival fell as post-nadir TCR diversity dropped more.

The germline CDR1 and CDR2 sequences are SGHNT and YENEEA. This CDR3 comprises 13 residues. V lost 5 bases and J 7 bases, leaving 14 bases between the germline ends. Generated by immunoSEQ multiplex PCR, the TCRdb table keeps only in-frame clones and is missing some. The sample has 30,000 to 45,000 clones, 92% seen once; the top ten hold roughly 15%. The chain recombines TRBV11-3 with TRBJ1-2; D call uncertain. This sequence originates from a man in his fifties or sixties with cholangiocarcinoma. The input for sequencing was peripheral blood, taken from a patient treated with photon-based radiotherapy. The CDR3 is CASSPHKLSGYTF. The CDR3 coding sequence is TGTGCCAGCAGCCCGCATAAGTTGTCTGGCTACACCTTC.